The clone carrying this TCR beta chain was detected only once. No antigen is known for it. Trimming at V came to 4 bases and at J to 6 bases, leaving 12 bases not matched to a gene. Germline CDR1 is PRHDT and CDR2 is FYEKMQ (reference sequence). This CDR3 is built from 17 residues. The data derive from a study of T cell responses to AZD1222 COVID-19 vaccine. The method was immunoSEQ multiplex PCR; TCRdb's version includes in-frame clones alone and lacks a portion of them. The data hold about 140,000 clones, with around 91% observed a single time. Overall study results and limits: Once two AZD1222 doses were given, Spike-specific TCR breadth and depth went up. Across spike, vaccine-associated CD4 TCRs were found, dominant at 160-218 and 743-854. The donor cohort was predominantly white British with a female majority, and clonal diversity may have been underestimated.

The genes are TRBV13 and TRBJ2-7; 13 bases align to TRBD2. The specimen comprised peripheral blood, sampled on day 0 of AZD1222 vaccination. The receptor was derived from an adult in good health. CDR3 loop: CASSSKLAGGFFGEQYF. The DNA of the CDR3 is TGTGCCAGCAGCTCAAAACTAGCGGGGGGGTTCTTCGGCGAGCAGTACTTC.